This T cell receptor (beta chain) comes out of a study of regulatory T cells in long-lasting Graves disease. This clonotype was picked up many times. Both iRepertoire HTBI primers and Arm-PCR of CDR3 regions were used to build the TCR beta libraries. From the multiplex PCR reads, TCRdb called clonotypes with MiXCR, one entry per CDR3 protein. The sample records hundreds of thousands of distinct CDR3 sequences, under 25% being singletons. Noted time point: persistent/refractory GD, antithyroid drugs over 5 years with positive TRAb. PBMC-derived RNA was used for the TCR library. The germline gives CDR1 MDHEN, CDR2 SYDVKM. The V segment lost 6 bases and the J segment 2 bases; nucleotides outside the gene matches: 9. The CDR3 length is 16 residues.

The receptor was isolated from a female donor with Graves disease. V and J are TRBV28 and TRBJ2-7; 11 bases map to TRBD2. This specimen consisted of peripheral blood mononuclear cells (PBMCs), obtained when the disease was refractory, from a patient treated with antithyroid drugs. The CDR3 is CASRPPLAGGTYEQYF. The CDR3 DNA is TGTGCCAGCAGACCCCCTTTAGCGGGAGGGACCTACGAGCAGTACTTC.